Following are 21 T cell receptor beta chains from one sample sequenced in a study of blood T cell repertoires in COVID-19. The data were produced by immunoSEQ multiplex PCR, yet TCRdb's version contains in-frame clones alone and is incomplete. The sample records 70,000 or so clones, 86% being singletons. Sequenced: peripheral blood. The receptors come from a man aged 65-85 years with active COVID-19.

The rearrangement uses TRBV5-6 and TRBJ2-1; D unclear. Germline-derived CDR1 and CDR2 are SGHDT and YYEEEE. Deletions cut 2 bases from V and 10 bases from J, with 7 bases between. This CDR3 has 11 residues. The CDR3 loop reads CASSFGPEQFF. The CDR3, as DNA: TGTGCCAGCAGCTTTGGCCCCGAGCAGTTCTTC.

This chain joins TRBV19 and TRBJ2-5, with 7 bases aligning to TRBD1. The junction had 5 bases not matched to a gene; V was cut back by 6 bases and J by 1 base. This CDR3 is 14 amino acids long. The germline CDR1 and CDR2 sequences are LNHDA and SQIVND (reference sequence). In nucleotides, the CDR3 is TGTGCCAGTAGCCACGGGACAGTCCAAGAGACCCAGTACTTC. Amino acid sequence: CASSHGTVQETQYF.

The CDR3 reads CASSQDRSGNTIYF. Here the CDR3 DNA reads TGTGCCAGCAGCCAAGACCGGTCTGGAAACACCATATATTTT. V and J are TRBV3-1 (or the pseudogene TRBV3-2) and TRBJ1-3; unclear D gene. The germline V gene encodes CDR1 LGHDT and CDR2 YNNKEL (reference sequence). CDR3 length equals 14 residues. The ends were cut back, 0 bases at V and 1 base at J, with 4 bases in the middle.

The chain joins TRBV4-1 to TRBJ2-1, with 7 bases identical to TRBD1. Losses at the gene ends were 6 bases for V and 6 bases for J; bases not matched to a gene: 14. In germline, CDR1 is MGHRA, CDR2 YSYEKL. This CDR3 has 16 residues. As DNA, the CDR3 is TGCGCCAGCAGGCCCTACGTCAACAGGGGAGCCAATGAGCAGTTCTTC. Translating it yields CASRPYVNRGANEQFF.

This clone was counted between two and nine times. Compared with germline, one end of the junction differs, possibly owing to a read error. The chain recombines TRBV28 with TRBJ1-1; tentatively, D is TRBD1 (5 bases). CDR1 and CDR2 from the germline V gene are MDHEN and SYDVKM. The CDR3 extends over 13 amino acids. DNA of the CDR3: TGTGCCAGCAGGGGGGGACGGAGCGGCGGAGGCATCTTT. Its translation: CASRGGRSGGGIF.

This chain joins TRBV5-4 and TRBJ2-5; TRBD1 matches at 7 bases. Germline assignment: CDR1 SGHNT and CDR2 YYREEE (reference sequence). Losses at the gene ends were 0 bases for V and 4 bases for J; bases not matched to a gene: 3. CDR3 length equals 14 residues. The CDR3 DNA reads as TGTGCCAGCAGCTTGGGGACAGGTGGAGAGACCCAGTACTTC. This encodes CASSLGTGGETQYF.

On this clone: The junction and the germline gene differ at one end; a read error may be behind it. V gene TRBV7-7 combines with J gene TRBJ2-2, with 8 bases aligning to TRBD2. Per the germline V gene, CDR1 is SSHAT and CDR2 is FNYEAQ (reference sequence). CDR3 length equals 17 residues. As DNA, the CDR3 is TGTGCTAGCAGCTCCTCGGTGGGACTAGGCCAGTCCGGGGAGCTGTTTTTT. This sequence encodes CASSSSVGLGQSGELFF.

The chain is built from TRBV2 and TRBJ2-1; 9 nucleotides align to TRBD2. The V gene's germline CDR1 is SNHLY and CDR2 FYNNEI. The CDR3 is 19 residues long. The trim removed 1 base at V and 0 bases at J, leaving 10 bases unmatched. The DNA of the CDR3 is TGTGCCAGCAGTGAAGGAGGCGCGGGAGGGCCGAGCTCCTACAATGAGCAGTTCTTC. This codes for CASSEGGAGGPSSYNEQFF.

In this sample, this clone turned up a few times. The V and J genes are TRBV7-8 and TRBJ1-5, with 8 bases matching TRBD1. CDR3 length: 16 residues. The junction had 6 bases not matched to a gene; V was cut back by 5 bases and J by 0 bases. In germline, CDR1 is SGHVS, CDR2 FQNEAQ. The CDR3: CASSKDRGRSNQPQHF. In DNA, the CDR3 is TGTGCCAGCAGCAAAGACAGGGGACGTAGCAATCAGCCCCAGCATTTT.

V gene TRBV5-1 combines with J gene TRBJ1-1; D is possibly TRBD1 (5 bases). With 5 bases removed from V and 4 bases from J, the gap between germline ends came to 15 bases. This CDR3 is 14 amino acids long. Germline assignment: CDR1 SGHRS and CDR2 YFSETQ. The CDR3 protein is CASRTTMGGTEAFF. CDR3 DNA: TGCGCCAGCAGAACCACTATGGGGGGCACTGAAGCTTTCTTT.

The genes are TRBV4-2 and TRBJ2-5; 8 bases line up with TRBD2. After removal of 0 bases from V and 5 bases from J, the junction contained 2 bases not matched to a gene. The CDR3 extends over 14 amino acids. The germline V gene encodes CDR1 LGHNA and CDR2 YNFKEQ. The CDR3 DNA reads as TGTGCCAGCAGCCAAGATCGGGGGGGGGAGACCCAGTACTTC. Its protein is CASSQDRGGETQYF.

The chain is built from TRBV5-4 and TRBJ2-3; 7 bases map to TRBD2. Germline V gene data show CDR1 as SGHNT and CDR2 as YYREEE (reference sequence). The CDR3 is made up of 14 amino acids. The J segment lost 8 bases and the V segment lost 0 bases, leaving 6 bases of the junction unmatched. CDR3 protein: CASSLEAGLGTQYF. The CDR3 nucleotides read TGTGCCAGCAGCTTGGAAGCGGGACTGGGTACGCAGTATTTT.

This sequence joins TRBV18 and TRBJ2-3; 10 nucleotides agree with TRBD1. Germline V gene lookup returns CDR1 KGHSH and CDR2 LQKENI. Unmatched junction bases numbered 5, after V lost 3 bases and J lost 5 bases. This CDR3 is 15 amino acids long. CDR3 amino acids: CASSPGTGALDTQYF. The CDR3 bases are TGTGCCAGCTCACCCGGGACAGGGGCTTTAGATACGCAGTATTTT.

This chain connects TRBV14 to TRBJ1-1; TRBD1 is a possible D gene (5 bases). The germline V and J ends were trimmed by 1 base and 3 bases, with 12 bases remaining between them. This CDR3 comprises 15 residues. CDR1 is SGHDN, CDR2 FVKESK, per germline. In DNA, the CDR3 is TGTGCCAGCAGCCAAGGGGGGGTGAGGCACACTGAAGCTTTCTTT. This sequence encodes CASSQGGVRHTEAFF.

The V call is TRBV5-4, the J call TRBJ2-2; D remains ambiguous. Looked up from germline, CDR1 is SGHNT and CDR2 is YYREEE (reference sequence). CDR3 length: 14 residues. Trimming left V 0 bases short and J 4 bases short, with 7 bases between. Here the CDR3 reads CASSLGLPTGELFF. The CDR3 nucleotides read TGTGCCAGCAGCTTGGGACTCCCCACCGGGGAGCTGTTTTTT.

This clone has more than one count but fewer than ten. The J gene is TRBJ2-3, the V gene TRBV5-1, with TRBD2 matching over 10 bases. Looked up from germline, CDR1 is SGHRS and CDR2 is YFSETQ. The CDR3 has 18 residues. Trimming at V came to 0 bases and at J to 11 bases, leaving 18 bases not matched to a gene. CDR3 sequence (DNA): TGCGCCAGCAGCTTGGTGGTGTATGAGCGGGAGGGCGCCCACAGGCAGTATTTT. Its protein product is CASSLVVYEREGAHRQYF.

This clone was seen only a few times. The CDR3 DNA sequence: TGCGCCAGCAGCCAAGGGGACAGGTACAATCAGCCCCAGCATTTT. This translates into CASSQGDRYNQPQHF. V and J are TRBV4-1 and TRBJ1-5; 8 nucleotides line up with TRBD1. Germline loops: CDR1 MGHRA, CDR2 YSYEKL. The CDR3 sequence is 15 residues long. With 1 base clipped from V and 3 bases from J, the junction kept 2 bases outside the gene matches.

This sequence joins TRBV20-1 and TRBJ2-1, with 9 nucleotides matching TRBD2. V dropped 3 bases and J dropped 4; count of bases not matched to a gene: 10. This CDR3 comprises 16 residues. From germline, CDR1 is DFQATT and CDR2 SNEGSKA (reference sequence). CDR3 bases: TGCAGTGCTAGTCCCCTAGCGGGACTACAATACAATGAGCAGTTCTTC. This codes for CSASPLAGLQYNEQFF.

The V and J genes are TRBV9 and TRBJ1-2; 9 bases fit TRBD1. The CDR3 spans 15 residues. V trimming: 4 bases; J trimming: 6 bases; junction bases outside the gene matches: 10. The germline CDR1 and CDR2 sequences are SGDLS and YYNGEE. The CDR3 DNA reads TGTGCCAGCAGCCGGGACAGGGCGGTTGGGAATGGCTACACCTTC. This translates into CASSRDRAVGNGYTF.

V gene TRBV13 combines with J gene TRBJ2-7; TRBD2 might be the D (5 bases). The CDR3 covers 13 residues. CDR1 and CDR2 from the germline V gene are PRHDT and FYEKMQ (reference sequence). The V and J ends lost 6 bases and 0 bases respectively, with 9 bases between them. Written as DNA, the CDR3 is TGTGCCAGCAGGGGTAGCGACTCCTACGAGCAGTACTTC. Translation gives CASRGSDSYEQYF. The complete variable domain, with remaining parts taken from reference TRBV13 and TRBJ2-7, reads AAGVIQSPRHLIKEKRETATLKCYPIPRHDTVYWYQQGPGQDPQFLISFYEKMQSDKGSIPDRFSAQQFSDYHSELNMSSLELGDSALYFCASRGSDSYEQYFGPGTRLTVT.

The chain couples TRBV7-6 to TRBJ2-3; D perhaps matches TRBD2 (6 bases). CDR3 length: 16 residues. Germline lookup yields CDR1 SGHVS and CDR2 FNYEAQ. V was pared by 3 bases and J by 4 bases, with 17 bases between. The DNA of the CDR3 is TGTGCCAGCAGCTTTCGCGTCCTTCGCGGGGCAGATACGCAGTATTTT. Its translation: CASSFRVLRGADTQYF. The full variable domain, its missing parts supplied by reference TRBV7-6 and TRBJ2-3, is GAGVSQSPRYKVTKRGQDVALRCDPISGHVSLYWYRQALGQGPEFLTYFNYEAQQDKSGLPNDRFSAERPEGSISTLTIQRTEQRDSAMYRCASSFRVLRGADTQYFGPGTRLTVL.